The T cell receptor beta chain under discussion was sequenced for a study of cytomegalovirus exposure and HLA in healthy donors. Study observations and caveats: TCR beta V- and J-gene trimming, according to a later analysis, was linked to a missense DCLRE1C variant.

The PCR ran on 60 Vbeta and 13 Jbeta primers. This table comes from immunoSEQ multiplex PCR, and its TCRdb copy is limited to in-frame clones, with some not included. The sample holds under 75,000 clones, 74% seen once. In the case of this clone: Its antigen is unidentified.

The source is a human donor in good health. The sample consisted of PBMCs.

This CDR3 reads CASSYLTGNTGELFF. CDR3 coding DNA: TGTGCCAGCAGTTACCTGACAGGGAACACCGGGGAGCTGTTTTTT. The chain is built from TRBV6-6 and TRBJ2-2, with TRBD1 as a possible D gene (6 bases). The CDR3 has 15 amino acids. Trimming stripped 2 bases from V and 1 base from J, with 8 bases between. Per germline, CDR1 MNHNY and CDR2 SVGAGI (reference sequence).